This T cell receptor (beta chain) was sequenced for a study of beta chain features in type 1 diabetes. Study summary: The study examined about 100,000,000 sorted cells across all samples. Broader study findings: With patients and controls alike, PCR might favor shorter templates to an equal degree. In all four CD4+ subsets, TCRB CDR3 length was significantly, moderately reduced in type 1 diabetes. Lower insertion and higher deletion counts appeared at VDJ junctions in type 1 diabetes patients.

Details on this clone: Its antigen remains unidentified.

Since all of the isolated RNA was reverse transcribed, expressed TCRB transcripts were what got sequenced. The method was immunoSEQ multiplex PCR; TCRdb's version includes in-frame clones alone and lacks a portion of them. The data contain 300,000 or so clones, 7% to 10% of them singletons. Trimming left V 4 bases short and J 0 bases short, with 17 bases between. Germline lookup yields CDR1 SGDLS and CDR2 YYNGEE. There are 16 residues in the CDR3. Isolation of CD4+ naive, central memory, regulatory and stem cell-like memory cells was achieved by sorting via CD45RO/CCR7/CD25/CD127/CD95/CD27. This TCR derives from a man in his thirties or forties with type 1 diabetes. The rearrangement joins TRBV9 to TRBJ2-7; weak D call: TRBD2 (5 bases). The sequencing sample was made of central memory CD4+ T cells from blood. CDR3 sequence: CASSPGRGRGSYEQYF. CDR3 DNA: TGTGCCAGCAGCCCGGGCCGGGGTCGCGGCTCCTACGAGCAGTACTTC.